This TCR beta chain was sequenced for a study of blood T cell repertoires in COVID-19. Study background: Sites across the United States, Italy and Spain contributed samples from acute and convalescent COVID-19. PBMCs, B-cell-depleted T cells, or T cells were the source of the cDNA or gDNA that made up the material.

Methods used by the authors: The assay estimated nucleated cells by amplifying reference gene primers. Profiling relied on immunoSEQ multiplex PCR, and the TCRdb table lists in-frame clones only, not all of them. Clone size and the V and J calls come from that table; the DNA yielded D and trimming. Of roughly 63,000 clones listed, about 88% are singletons. The CDR3 totals 15 residues. The junction had 4 bases not matched to a gene; V was cut back by 8 bases and J by 3 bases. The chain recombines TRBV6-7 with TRBJ2-2; 12 bases align to TRBD1. TRBV6-7 is classed as an ORF, of uncertain function. The material sequenced was peripheral blood. The TCR originated in a man in his forties or fifties with active COVID-19. CDR3 nucleotide sequence: TGTGCCAGCGGGGACAGGGGGCAGGACACCGGGGAGCTGTTTTTT. It specifies CASGDRGQDTGELFF.